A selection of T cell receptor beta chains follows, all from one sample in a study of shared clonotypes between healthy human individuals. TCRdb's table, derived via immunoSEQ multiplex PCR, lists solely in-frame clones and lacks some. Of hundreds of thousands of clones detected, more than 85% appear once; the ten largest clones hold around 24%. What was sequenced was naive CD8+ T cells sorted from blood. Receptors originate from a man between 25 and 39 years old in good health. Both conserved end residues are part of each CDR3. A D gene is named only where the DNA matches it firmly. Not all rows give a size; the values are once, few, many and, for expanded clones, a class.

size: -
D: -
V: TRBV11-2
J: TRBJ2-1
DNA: TGTGCCAGCAGCCCACCGTCTAGCCGGCTTCATGAGCAGTTCTTC
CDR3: CASSPPSSRLHEQFF

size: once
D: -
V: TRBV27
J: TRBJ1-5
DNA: TGTGCCAGCAGTTTATCACGGGAACGTCAGCCCCAGCATTTT
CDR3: CASSLSRERQPQHF

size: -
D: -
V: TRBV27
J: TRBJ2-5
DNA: TGTGCCAGCAGTCCTACGGGGGCCTATGAGACCCAGTACTTC
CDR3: CASSPTGAYETQYF

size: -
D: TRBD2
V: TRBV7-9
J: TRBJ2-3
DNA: TGTGCCAGCAGCCCATGGACTAGCGGGAGCCCAGATACGCAGTATTTT
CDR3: CASSPWTSGSPDTQYF

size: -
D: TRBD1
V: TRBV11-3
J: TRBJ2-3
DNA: TGTGCCAGCAGACATCCCCCCCTGACAGGGTCGGGAACAGATACGCAGTATTTT
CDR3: CASRHPPLTGSGTDTQYF

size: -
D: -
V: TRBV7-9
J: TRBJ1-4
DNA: TGTGCCAGCAGCGTCTCCTGGGATTCAACTAATGAAAAACTGTTTTTT
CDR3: CASSVSWDSTNEKLFF

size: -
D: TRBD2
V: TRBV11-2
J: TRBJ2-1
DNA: TGTGCCAGCCACTCCCTAGCGGGAGATAACAATGAGCAGTTCTTC
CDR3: CASHSLAGDNNEQFF

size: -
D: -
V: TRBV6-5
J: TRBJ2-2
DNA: TGTGCCAGCCGCCCCCAGGGGCAGGTCGGGGAGCTGTTTTTT
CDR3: CASRPQGQVGELFF

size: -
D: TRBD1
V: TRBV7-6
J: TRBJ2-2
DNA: TGTGCCAGCAGGATCCGACAGGGCCTCACCGGGGAGCTGTTTTTT
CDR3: CASRIRQGLTGELFF

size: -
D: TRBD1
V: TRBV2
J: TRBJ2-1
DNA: TGTGCCAGCAGTGAGACAGGGGGCAATGAGCAGTTCTTC
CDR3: CASSETGGNEQFF

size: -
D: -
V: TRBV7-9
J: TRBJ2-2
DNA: TGTGCCAGCAGCCCCCTAGGGGGGGAGCTGTTTTTT
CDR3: CASSPLGGELFF

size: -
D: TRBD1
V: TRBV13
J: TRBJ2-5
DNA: TGTGCCAGCAGCCCACAGGGGCATGAGACCCAGTACTTC
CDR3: CASSPQGHETQYF

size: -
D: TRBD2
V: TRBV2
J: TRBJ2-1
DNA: TGTGCCAGCAGCCTCCCGGTAGCGGGCGCATCACTAAGCTCCTACAATGAGCAGTTCTTC
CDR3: CASSLPVAGASLSSYNEQFF

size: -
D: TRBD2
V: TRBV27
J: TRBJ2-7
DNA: TGTGCCACCGCGACGCCTAGCGGGGCGACCTCCTACGAGCAGTACTTC
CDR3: CATATPSGATSYEQYF

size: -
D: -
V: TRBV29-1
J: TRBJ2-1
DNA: TGCAGCGTTGAACTCCCGGGTCGACTAGTTTACAATGAGCAGTTCTTC
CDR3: CSVELPGRLVYNEQFF

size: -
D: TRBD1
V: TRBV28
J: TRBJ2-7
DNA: TGTGCCAGCAGTCCCAACCGGGACAGTTACTCCTACGAGCAGTACTTC
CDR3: CASSPNRDSYSYEQYF

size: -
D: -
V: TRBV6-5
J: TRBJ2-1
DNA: TGTGCCAGCAGTTACAAGGGGGGGTCCTACAATGAGCAGTTCTTC
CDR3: CASSYKGGSYNEQFF

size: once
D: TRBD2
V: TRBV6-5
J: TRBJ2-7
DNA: TGTGCCAGCAGTCAACTCGGGGCGGGAGTCGACGAGCAGTACTTC
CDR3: CASSQLGAGVDEQYF

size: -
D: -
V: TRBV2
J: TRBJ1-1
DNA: TGTGCCAGCAGTGATCAAGGGAGGTCGGGTACTGAAGCTTTCTTT
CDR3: CASSDQGRSGTEAFF

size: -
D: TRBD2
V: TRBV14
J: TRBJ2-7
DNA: TGTGCCAGCAGCCAAGATGGGGGACCTCTAGCGGGAGCTGAGAATGGGCAGTACTTC
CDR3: CASSQDGGPLAGAENGQYF

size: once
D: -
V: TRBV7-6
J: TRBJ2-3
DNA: TGTGCCAGCAGCTTCGCCGCCGGAGGCACAGATACGCAGTATTTT
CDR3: CASSFAAGGTDTQYF

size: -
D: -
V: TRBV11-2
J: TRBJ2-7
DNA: TGTGCCAGCAGCTTGGGCCCAGGGATCCCCGAGCAGTACTTC
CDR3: CASSLGPGIPEQYF

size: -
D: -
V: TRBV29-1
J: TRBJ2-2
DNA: TGCAGCGTTGAAAGGGATAGCACCGGGGAGCTGTTTTTT
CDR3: CSVERDSTGELFF

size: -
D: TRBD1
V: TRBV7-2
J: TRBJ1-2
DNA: TGTGCCAGCAGCTTACCCCGACAGGGGGCGGTCGACTACTATGGCTACACCTTC
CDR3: CASSLPRQGAVDYYGYTF

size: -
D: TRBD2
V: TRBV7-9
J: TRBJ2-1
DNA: TGTGCCAGCAGCTCCGGACTAGCCTACAATGAGCAGTTCTTC
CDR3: CASSSGLAYNEQFF

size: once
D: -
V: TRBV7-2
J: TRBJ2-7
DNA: TGTGCCAGCAGTTATCTAGGGGCCTACGAGCAGTACTTC
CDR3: CASSYLGAYEQYF

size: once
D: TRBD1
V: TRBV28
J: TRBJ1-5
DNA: TGTGCCAGCAGTTCTACCGGGACAGGGGATCAGCCCCAGCATTTT
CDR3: CASSSTGTGDQPQHF

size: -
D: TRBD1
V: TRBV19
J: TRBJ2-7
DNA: TGTGCCAGTAGTATGGGCCCCGGGACAGGCTACGAGCAGTACTTC
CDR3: CASSMGPGTGYEQYF

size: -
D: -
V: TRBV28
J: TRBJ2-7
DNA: TGTGCCAGCAGTTCTACAGCCACCTACGAGCAGTACTTC
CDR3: CASSSTATYEQYF

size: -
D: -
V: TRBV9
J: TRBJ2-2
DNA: TGTGCCAGCAGCGTTCATAGAATCTCGAACACCGGGGAGCTGTTTTTT
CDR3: CASSVHRISNTGELFF

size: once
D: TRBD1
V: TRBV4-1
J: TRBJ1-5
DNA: TGCGCCAGCAGTGAGGGGACAGGTAACAATCAGCCCCAGCATTTT
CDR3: CASSEGTGNNQPQHF

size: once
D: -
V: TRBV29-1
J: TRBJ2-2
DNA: TGCAGCGTTGAGGAAGGGGGGACCGGGGAGCTGTTTTTT
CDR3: CSVEEGGTGELFF

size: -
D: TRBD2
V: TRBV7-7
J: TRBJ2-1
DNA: TGTGCCAGCAGCGCCAATCAACTAGCGGGGGACAATGAGCAGTTCTTC
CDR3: CASSANQLAGDNEQFF

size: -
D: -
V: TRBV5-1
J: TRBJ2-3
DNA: TGCGCCAGCAGAATTGGACAGTTAGATACGCAGTATTTT
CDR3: CASRIGQLDTQYF

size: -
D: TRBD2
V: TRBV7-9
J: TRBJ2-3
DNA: TGTGCCAGCAGCTTACTCGAGCGGGAGCTCACAGATACGCAGTATTTT
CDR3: CASSLLERELTDTQYF

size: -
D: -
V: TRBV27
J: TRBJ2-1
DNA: TGTGCCAGCAGCCCTTCTATCTCCTATGAGCAGTTCTTC
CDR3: CASSPSISYEQFF

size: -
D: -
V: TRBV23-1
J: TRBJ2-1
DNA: TGCGCCGCCCCCTTCCAAGAGACCTGGGGTGAGAATGAGCAGTTCTTC
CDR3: CAAPFQETWGENEQFF

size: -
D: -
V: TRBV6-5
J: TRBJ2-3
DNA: TGTGCCAGCAGTCAAGAAATAGCGGATACGCAGTATTTT
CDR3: CASSQEIADTQYF

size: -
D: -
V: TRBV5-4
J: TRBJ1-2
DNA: TGTGCCAGCAGCGTCCCCGGGATAAAGTATGGCTACACCTTC
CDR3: CASSVPGIKYGYTF

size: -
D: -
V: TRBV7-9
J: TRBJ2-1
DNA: TGTGCCAGCAGCCCTATTAATGATGAGCAGTTCTTC
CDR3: CASSPINDEQFF

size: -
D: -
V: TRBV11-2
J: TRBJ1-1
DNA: TGTGCCAGCAGCCTCAAGTTCCCCCCGACAAGGAACACTGAAGCTTTCTTT
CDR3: CASSLKFPPTRNTEAFF

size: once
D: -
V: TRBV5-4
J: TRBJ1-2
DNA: TGTGCCAGCAGCGATGAAAACAGGGTTGGCTACACCTTC
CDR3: CASSDENRVGYTF